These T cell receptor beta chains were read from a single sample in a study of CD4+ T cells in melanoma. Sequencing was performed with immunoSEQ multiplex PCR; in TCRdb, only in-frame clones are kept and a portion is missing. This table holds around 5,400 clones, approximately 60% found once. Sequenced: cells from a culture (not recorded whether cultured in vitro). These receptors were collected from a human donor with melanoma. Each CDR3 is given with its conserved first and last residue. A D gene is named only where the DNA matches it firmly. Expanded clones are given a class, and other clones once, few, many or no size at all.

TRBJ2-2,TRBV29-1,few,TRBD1,TGCAGCGTCGATCAGGGGGCCTTGAACACCGGGGAGCTGTTTTTT,CSVDQGALNTGELFF
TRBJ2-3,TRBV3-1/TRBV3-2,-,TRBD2,TGTGCCAGCAGCCAGGAGCGGGGGAGGTCCACAGATACGCAGTATTTT,CASSQERGRSTDTQYF
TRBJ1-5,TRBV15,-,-,TGTGCCACCAGCAGAGATTATGGAGGGTTATATGGACAGCCCCAGCATTTT,CATSRDYGGLYGQPQHF
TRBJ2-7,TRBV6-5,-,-,TGTGCCAGCAAACCCACAGGTTACCCCTACGAGCAGTACTTC,CASKPTGYPYEQYF
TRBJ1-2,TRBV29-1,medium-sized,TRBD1,TGCAGCGTTGTGGGACAGGATGGCTATGGCTACACCTTC,CSVVGQDGYGYTF
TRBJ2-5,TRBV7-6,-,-,TGTGCCAGCAGCTTAGATGGGAAGACCCAGTACTTC,CASSLDGKTQYF
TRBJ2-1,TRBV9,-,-,TGTGCCAGCAGCGAAGGGGATGGCGATGAGCAGTTCTTC,CASSEGDGDEQFF
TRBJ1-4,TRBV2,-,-,TGTGCCAGCAGGGACTACGTGGGGGCGATAACTAATGAAAAACTGTTTTTT,CASRDYVGAITNEKLFF
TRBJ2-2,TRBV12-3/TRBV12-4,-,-,TGTGCCAGCTACAGGCAGAACACCGGGGAGCTGTTTTTT,CASYRQNTGELFF
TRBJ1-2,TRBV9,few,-,TGTGCCAGCAGCGTAGCGGTCACTAACTATGGCTACACCTTC,CASSVAVTNYGYTF
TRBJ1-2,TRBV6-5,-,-,TGTGCCAGCAGGTCCGTTGCCAACTATGGCTACACCTTC,CASRSVANYGYTF
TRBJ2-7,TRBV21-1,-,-,TGTGCCAGCGGCCGGGGGTTGGGGATTATTCGCTACGAGCAGTACTTC,CASGRGLGIIRYEQYF
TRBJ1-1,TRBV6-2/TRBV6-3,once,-,TGTGCCAGCAGTTACCCCACGTTGAACACTGAAGCTTTCTTT,CASSYPTLNTEAFF
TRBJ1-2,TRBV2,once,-,TGTGCCAGCAGCCCGGGACCCCTCTATGGCTACACCTTC,CASSPGPLYGYTF
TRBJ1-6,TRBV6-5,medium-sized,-,TGTGCCAGCAGTTACTTTGTGCCTACGAATAATTCACCCCTCCACTTT,CASSYFVPTNNSPLHF
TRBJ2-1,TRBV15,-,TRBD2,TGTGCCACCAGGGGGGCTAGCGGGTACAATGAGCAGTTCTTC,CATRGASGYNEQFF
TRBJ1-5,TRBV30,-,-,TGTGCCTGGAGTAACAGGGTTGATCAGCCCCAGCATTTT,CAWSNRVDQPQHF
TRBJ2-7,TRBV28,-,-,TGTGCCAGCACTCTCGAGCAGTTCTCCTACGAGCAGTACTTC,CASTLEQFSYEQYF
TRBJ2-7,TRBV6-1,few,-,TGTGCCAGCAGTGAAGAGTGGGCTAGGGACGAGCAGTACTTC,CASSEEWARDEQYF
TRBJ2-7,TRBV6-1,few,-,TGTGCCAGCAGTGAGGGGAAGAGAGAGCAGTACTTC,CASSEGKREQYF
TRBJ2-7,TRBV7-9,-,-,TGTGCCAGCAGCCCCGAGGGGCACGCCTACGAGCAGTACTTC,CASSPEGHAYEQYF
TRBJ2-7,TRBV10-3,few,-,TGTGCCATCAGTTTGGAGCCAGATAAGTCCTACGAGCAGTACTTC,CAISLEPDKSYEQYF
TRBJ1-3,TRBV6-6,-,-,TGTGCCAGCAGTTACACCCCCCATACGGCTGGAAACACCATATATTTT,CASSYTPHTAGNTIYF
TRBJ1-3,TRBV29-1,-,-,TGCAGCGTTTCCGGGACGGACGACTCTGGAAACACCATATATTTT,CSVSGTDDSGNTIYF
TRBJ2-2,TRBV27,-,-,TGTGCCAGCAGTTTCCTCGCCGGGACACTAAACACCGGGGAGCTGTTTTTT,CASSFLAGTLNTGELFF
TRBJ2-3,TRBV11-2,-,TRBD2,TGTGCCAGCAGCTTAGGGACTAGCGGGGGTGTGGATACGCAGTATTTT,CASSLGTSGGVDTQYF
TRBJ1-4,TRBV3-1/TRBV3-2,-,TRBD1,TGTGCCAGCAGCCAAGGGCCGGGACAGGGGATTGAAAAACTGTTTTTT,CASSQGPGQGIEKLFF